This T cell receptor beta chain was observed in a study of T cell repertoires in cytomegalovirus infection. Study results and limitations: The study found HLA-C-restricted CMV-specific TCR beta clonotypes dominating the ex vivo response. Of the TCR beta families, the public ones yielded a cumulative frequency that identified carriers of CMV plus the relevant HLA.

A remark on this clonotype: Its specificity is not known. This is likely a read error, given that the CDR3 carries no conserved phenylalanine or tryptophan at its end.

TCRdb re-called the reads through MiXCR, storing one row per CDR3 protein. The sample lists about 740,000 distinct CDR3 sequences, less than 40% occurring once. Germline CDR1 SGHTA, CDR2 FQGNSA. The V segment lost 3 bases and the J segment 1 base; nucleotides outside the gene matches: 11. CDR3 length equals 19 residues. Sequencing was performed on PBMCs. The chain recombines TRBV7-2 with TRBJ2-2, with 10 bases aligning to TRBD2. The source is a human donor in good health (CMV status not recorded). Some clones in this sample may be carry-over from other donors' samples. CDR3 sequence reads: CASSFSRLAGDQNTGELFC. In nucleotides, the CDR3 is TGTGCCAGCAGCTTCTCAAGGCTAGCGGGGGATCAGAACACCGGGGAGCTGTTTTGT.